Detailed here is one T cell receptor (beta chain). V shed 5 bases and J shed 8 bases, with 10 bases lying between them. This CDR3 spans 11 amino acids. Germline lookup yields CDR1 SNHLY and CDR2 FYNNEI. Using immunoSEQ multiplex PCR, the repertoire was profiled, and TCRdb retains in-frame clones only, with some absent. The sample yields about 80,000 clones, 92% seen once. This sample is part of a study of T cell changes during pregnancy in multiple sclerosis. V is TRBV2 and J is TRBJ2-7; D perhaps matches TRBD2 (6 bases). This clonotype originated in a female donor with multiple sclerosis, enrolled in a pregnancy study. The sequencing here drew on peripheral blood, taken before pregnancy. CDR3 loop: CASSREPQQYF. The CDR3, as DNA: TGTGCCAGCAGTCGGGAGCCTCAGCAGTACTTC. Complete variable domain (other parts from reference TRBV2 and TRBJ2-7): EPEVTQTPSHQVTQMGQEVILRCVPISNHLYFYWYRQILGQKVEFLVSFYNNEISEKSEIFDDQFSVERPDGSNFTLKIRSTKLEDSAMYFCASSREPQQYFGPGTRLTVT.